Following are 23 T cell receptor beta chains from one sample sequenced in a study of Ad26.COV2.S vaccination and SARS-CoV-2 variants. Treatment here: roughly 18 received Ad26.COV2.S at low or high dose, single or two shots; about 5 received placebo; per-sample allocation not given. Sampling was performed 63 days after the first vaccine or placebo injection. This table comes from immunoSEQ multiplex PCR, and its TCRdb copy is limited to in-frame clones, with some not included. This table has under 250,000 clones, around 88% appearing once. The specimen comprised peripheral blood, sampled in a trial of Ad26.COV2.S vaccine versus placebo. These receptors all stem from a person aged 18-65 years who received the Ad26.COV2.S COVID-19 vaccine or a placebo.

This sequence joins TRBV28 and TRBJ1-5, with D unresolved. The germline V gene has CDR1 MDHEN and CDR2 SYDVKM. Between the trimmed V and J ends, which lost 3 bases and 6 bases, there was a span of 3 bases. The CDR3 runs to 11 residues. CDR3 DNA sequence: TGTGCCAGCAGTTTTTCTCAGCCCCAGCATTTT. It codes for CASSFSQPQHF.

The CDR3 region is CASSSFPGTLGYTF. Here the CDR3 DNA reads TGTGCCAGCAGCTCTTTTCCGGGGACGCTGGGCTACACCTTC. The chain combines TRBV7-9 with TRBJ1-2, with a possible D match to TRBD1 (5 bases). Trimming left V 4 bases short and J 8 bases short, with 17 bases between. The CDR3 consists of 14 residues. CDR1 is SEHNR, CDR2 FQNEAQ, per germline (reference sequence).

This clone was found a few times. This chain connects TRBV7-9 to TRBJ2-2; no firm D call. Looked up from germline, CDR1 is SEHNR and CDR2 is FQNEAQ (reference sequence). With 7 bases removed from V and 8 bases from J, the gap between germline ends came to 11 bases. CDR3 length equals 12 residues. The CDR3 spells CASNLNSGELFF. CDR3 nucleotides: TGTGCCAGCAACCTTAACTCGGGGGAGCTGTTTTTT.

The V call is TRBV27, the J call TRBJ1-4; D gene uncertain. This CDR3 region has 15 residues. The germline V gene has CDR1 MNHEY and CDR2 SMNVEV (reference sequence). Trimming removed 0 bases from V and 3 bases from J, with 8 bases in between. In nucleotides, the CDR3 is TGTGCCAGCAGTTTATCGTTTCTTGCTAATGAAAAACTGTTTTTT. As protein: CASSLSFLANEKLFF.

The chain has TRBV6-2 or TRBV6-3 and TRBJ1-1; no clear D. V was cut by 0 bases and J by 4 bases, with 12 bases left in between. Germline lookup yields CDR1 MNHEY and CDR2 SVGEGT. The CDR3 loop spans 15 amino acids. The DNA for the CDR3 is TGTGCCAGCAGTTACTCGCGTGGTAAGCGCACTGAAGCTTTCTTT. Translated: CASSYSRGKRTEAFF.

V and J are TRBV7-8 and TRBJ2-5, with TRBD2 identical over 9 bases. The trim removed 0 bases at V and 4 bases at J, leaving 6 bases unmatched. The length of the CDR3 is 16 residues. Germline V gene lookup returns CDR1 SGHVS and CDR2 FQNEAQ. The DNA of the CDR3 is TGTGCCAGCAGCTTAGCGGAGCTAGCGGGGATAGAGACCCAGTACTTC. It specifies CASSLAELAGIETQYF.

The rearrangement uses TRBV4-2 and TRBJ2-5; TRBD1 aligns across 11 bases. The length of the CDR3 is 15 residues. J lost 2 bases, V lost 3 bases, and 2 bases had no gene match. Germline CDR1 LGHNA, CDR2 YNFKEQ. CDR3 DNA sequence: TGTGCCAGCAGCCAGGGACAGGGGGAACAAGAGACCCAGTACTTC. Protein: CASSQGQGEQETQYF.

The chain links TRBV6-6 to TRBJ1-2; TRBD1 matches 9 bases. Looked up from germline, CDR1 is MNHNY and CDR2 is SVGAGI (reference sequence). V trimming: 10 bases; J trimming: 3 bases; junction bases outside the gene matches: 6. CDR3 length equals 13 residues. The CDR3 is CATLQGAHYGYTF. The CDR3 bases are TGTGCCACCCTACAGGGGGCGCACTATGGCTACACCTTC.

The chain couples TRBV5-4 to TRBJ1-1; 10 nucleotides agree with TRBD1. Per germline, CDR1 SGHNT and CDR2 YYREEE (reference sequence). CDR3 size: 17 residues. V lost 1 base, J lost 5 bases, and 11 bases stayed unmatched. The CDR3 nucleotides read TGTGCCAGCAGCTTGATGGGTTCCGGGACAGGGGTTACTGAAGCTTTCTTT. Translating it yields CASSLMGSGTGVTEAFF.

The chain joins TRBV7-2 to TRBJ2-7; D might be TRBD1 (5 bases). This CDR3 spans 14 amino acids. Germline V gene data show CDR1 as SGHTA and CDR2 as FQGNSA. V was clipped by 6 bases and J by 1 base, with 13 bases between them. The CDR3 DNA reads as TGTGCCAGCAGTAAATCGACAGAGTCCTACGAGCAGTACTTC. Its translation is CASSKSTESYEQYF.

This chain links TRBV7-9 with TRBJ2-1; D is uncertain. The CDR3 runs 14 residues. Germline V gene data show CDR1 as SEHNR and CDR2 as FQNEAQ (reference sequence). V was clipped by 2 bases and J by 6 bases, with 11 bases between them. CDR3 residues: CASSLPDSGNEQFF. The CDR3 nucleotides read TGTGCCAGCAGCTTACCAGATAGTGGCAATGAGCAGTTCTTC.

This chain joins TRBV5-1 and TRBJ2-5, with unresolved D. This CDR3 is built from 13 residues. In germline, CDR1 is SGHRS, CDR2 YFSETQ. Trimming stripped 0 bases from V and 2 bases from J, with 5 bases between. The CDR3 is CASSLEPQETQYF. CDR3 bases: TGCGCCAGCAGCTTGGAGCCACAAGAGACCCAGTACTTC.

Worth noting for this clone: The germline gene is not matched at one end of the junction; a read error may be the cause. The V gene is TRBV7-9, the J gene TRBJ2-2; TRBD1 agrees at 8 bases. The CDR3 is made up of 14 amino acids. Looked up from germline, CDR1 is SEHNR and CDR2 is FQNEAQ (reference sequence). The CDR3 here is CASSWTGNAGELFF. CDR3 bases: TGTGCCAGCAGCTGGACAGGGAACGCCGGGGAGCTGTTTTTT. Based on the CDR3 plus reference TRBV7-9 and TRBJ2-2, the full variable domain is DTGVSQNPRHKITKRGQNVTFRCDPISEHNRLYWYRQTLGQGPEFLTYFQNEAQLEKSRLLSDRFSAERPKGSFSTLEIQRTEQGDSAMYLCASSWTGNAGELFFGEGSRLTVL.

The chain carries TRBV12-5 and TRBJ2-3, with unresolved D. The CDR3 spans 15 residues. Germline V gene data show CDR1 as LGHNT and CDR2 as FRNRAP. V was pared by 0 bases and J by 0 bases, with 7 bases between. CDR3 protein: CASGLVMGSTDTQYF. The CDR3 DNA sequence: TGTGCTAGTGGTTTGGTAATGGGAAGCACAGATACGCAGTATTTT.

This chain joins TRBV19 and TRBJ2-7; the match to TRBD2 covers 10 bases. V dropped 3 bases and J dropped 4; count of bases not matched to a gene: 6. Germline CDR1 reads LNHDA; CDR2 reads SQIVND (reference sequence). The CDR3 spans 15 residues. The CDR3 reads CASSIAAGGPYEQYV. CDR3 sequence (DNA): TGTGCCAGTAGTATTGCAGCGGGAGGGCCATACGAGCAGTACGTC.

The genes are TRBV30 and TRBJ1-2; D uncertain. This CDR3 is 18 amino acids long. Looked up from germline, CDR1 is GTSNPN and CDR2 is SVGIG (reference sequence). Trimming pared 0 bases from V and 6 bases from J, leaving 26 bases between. CDR3 loop: CAWSVPHGRELGRHGYTF. The CDR3 DNA reads as TGTGCCTGGAGTGTCCCCCATGGAAGGGAATTGGGTAGACATGGCTACACCTTC.

This chain links TRBV6-2 or TRBV6-3 with TRBJ1-3; D not resolved. CDR3 length: 16 residues. V shed 0 bases and J shed 0 bases, with 9 bases lying between them. The germline V gene has CDR1 MNHEY and CDR2 SVGEGT. CDR3 in amino acids: CASSYSFSRSGNTIYF. CDR3 in DNA: TGTGCCAGCAGTTACTCGTTCAGCCGCTCTGGAAACACCATATATTTT.

This clone was detected only once. The chain combines TRBV5-1 with TRBJ2-5; 14 nucleotides agree with TRBD2. Germline V CDR1 and CDR2: SGHRS, YFSETQ. The CDR3 consists of 16 residues. With 3 bases clipped from V and 4 bases from J, the junction kept 5 bases outside the gene matches. The CDR3 reads CASSSTSGRALETQYF. DNA for the CDR3: TGCGCCAGCAGCTCGACTAGCGGGAGGGCCTTAGAGACCCAGTACTTC.

This clone has only a few counts. CDR3 protein: CASSAWAGSGAYNEQFF. In nucleotides, the CDR3 is TGTGCCAGCAGTGCATGGGCGGGTAGCGGGGCCTACAATGAGCAGTTCTTC. The gene calls are TRBV7-2 and TRBJ2-1; 8 positions match TRBD2. Looked up from germline, CDR1 is SGHTA and CDR2 is FQGNSA. This CDR3 is built from 17 residues. Trimming cost V 6 bases and J 2 bases; bases outside gene matches: 12.

This clone was seen just once. The chain recombines TRBV28 with TRBJ2-1, with D possibly matching TRBD2 (6 bases). Trimming took off 5 bases at V and 12 bases at J, with 14 bases between the two ends. The CDR3 loop spans 12 amino acids. Germline CDR1 reads MDHEN; CDR2 reads SYDVKM. The CDR3 loop reads CASSLRDFGQFF. The CDR3 bases are TGTGCCAGCAGTCTTCGGGACTTTGGGCAGTTCTTC.

The CDR3 here is CASSPLITGWGGANVLTF. CDR3 DNA sequence: TGTGCCAGCAGTCCCCTTATCACAGGGTGGGGTGGGGCCAACGTCCTGACTTTC. This sequence joins TRBV27 and TRBJ2-6, with D perhaps matching TRBD1 (6 bases). V dropped 5 bases and J dropped 3 bases, with 20 bases sitting between them. This CDR3 region has 18 residues. CDR1 is MNHEY, CDR2 SMNVEV, per germline (reference sequence).

The chain couples TRBV27 to TRBJ1-5, with D uncertain. The CDR3 contains 21 residues. Germline assignment: CDR1 MNHEY and CDR2 SMNVEV (reference sequence). The V end lost 5 bases, the J end lost 2 bases, and 31 bases lay between the germline ends. CDR3: CASSPPGASPKLTLGNQPQHF. In nucleotides, the CDR3 is TGTGCCAGCAGTCCCCCCGGAGCTTCTCCCAAACTAACTCTCGGCAATCAGCCCCAGCATTTT.

This rearrangement joins TRBV30 to TRBJ2-3, with D possibly matching TRBD2 (6 bases). The CDR3 is made up of 13 amino acids. V was shortened by 5 bases and J by 3 bases, with 12 bases between the two germline ends. Germline V lookup: CDR1 GTSNPN, CDR2 SVGIG (reference sequence). CDR3 nucleotides: TGTGCCTGGGGAGGGGAGATTACAGATACGCAGTATTTT. This gives the protein CAWGGEITDTQYF.